The rows below give T cell receptor beta chains drawn from one sample of a study of blood T cell repertoires in COVID-19. Assay used: immunoSEQ multiplex PCR; TCRdb lists only in-frame clones, some missing. Of 380,000 or so clones in the sample, around 87% were seen once. Sequenced material: PBMCs or T cells enriched from blood (not recorded which). The receptors stem from a man under 40 who had recovered from COVID-19. The CDR3 runs from the conserved cysteine through the conserved F or W. Each record gives: V gene, D gene, J gene, clone size, CDR3 DNA, CDR3 protein. A D gene is named only where the DNA matches it firmly. Not every row has a clone size; where given, it reads once, few, many or a size class.

TRBV4-1	TRBD1	TRBJ2-6	once	TGCGCCAGCAGCCAAGGGGACGGACAGGGGGCGATCGGGGCCAACGTCCTGACTTTC	CASSQGDGQGAIGANVLTF
TRBV7-9	TRBD2	TRBJ2-3	-	TGTGCCAGCAGCTCCCGGCCCCTAGCGGGGTACACAGATACGCAGTATTTT	CASSSRPLAGYTDTQYF
TRBV7-9	-	TRBJ1-2	once	TGTGCCAGCAGCTTAGTTTGGGAGGTTCAAGGGAGCTACACCTTC	CASSLVWEVQGSYTF
TRBV5-1	TRBD1	TRBJ1-3	-	TGCGCCAGCAGCCCGGGACAGGGCGCGGGAAACACCATATATTTT	CASSPGQGAGNTIYF
TRBV7-2	-	TRBJ2-7	-	TGTGCCAGCAGCTTAGGGGGCGCCTCCTACTACGAGCAGTACTTC	CASSLGGASYYEQYF
TRBV18	-	TRBJ1-1	-	TGTGCCAGCTCACCGAGCTGGCGGGAAACTGAAGCTTTCTTT	CASSPSWRETEAFF
TRBV5-4	-	TRBJ2-7	-	TGTGCCAGCAGCTTAATTACGAGGGAGCAGTACTTC	CASSLITREQYF
TRBV19	TRBD2	TRBJ2-1	-	TGTGCCAGTAGTATACCGGGGGGGCCCTACAATGAGCAGTTCTTC	CASSIPGGPYNEQFF
TRBV6-5	TRBD1	TRBJ1-2	-	TGTGCCACATACAAGAAGACAGGGGGGTATGGCTACACCTTC	CATYKKTGGYGYTF
TRBV5-1	-	TRBJ1-2	-	TGCGCCAGCAGCTTGGAGGGGACTTATGGCTACACCTTC	CASSLEGTYGYTF
TRBV6-2/TRBV6-3	-	TRBJ1-3	-	TGTGCCAGCAGTTACGCCGCAGGGGCTGGAAACACCATATATTTT	CASSYAAGAGNTIYF
TRBV2	-	TRBJ1-1	-	TGTGCCAACCCCGGACAAAACACTGAAGCTTTCTTT	CANPGQNTEAFF
TRBV12-5	-	TRBJ1-6	-	TGTGCTAGTGGTCCCTCGACAGGATATAGTAATTCACCCCTCCACTTT	CASGPSTGYSNSPLHF
TRBV6-5	TRBD1	TRBJ1-2	-	TGTGCCAGCAGTTCCACGGACAGGGGTGGCTACACCTTC	CASSSTDRGGYTF
TRBV6-5	TRBD1	TRBJ1-5	-	TGTGCCAGCGGGACAGGGGATCAGCCCCAGCATTTT	CASGTGDQPQHF
TRBV11-2	-	TRBJ1-6	-	TGTGCCAGCAGCTTAGTCTCCTCGGAGGGTTTAGATTCACCCCTCCACTTT	CASSLVSSEGLDSPLHF
TRBV21-1	-	TRBJ2-7	-	TGTGCCAGCAGCAACTCTGGGGGGGTCTACGAGCAGTACTTC	CASSNSGGVYEQYF
TRBV5-1	-	TRBJ1-5	-	TGCGCCAGCAGCTTCGGGAGCCTCAATCAGCCCCAGCATTTT	CASSFGSLNQPQHF
TRBV5-1	-	TRBJ2-7	-	TGCGCCAGCAGCTTGGAGGCGGAGACCTACGAGCAGTACTTC	CASSLEAETYEQYF
TRBV23-1	TRBD1	TRBJ1-2	-	TGCGCCAGCAGTCAAGGGACAGGGGGATATCAGACGAATGGCTACACCTTC	CASSQGTGGYQTNGYTF
TRBV10-3	-	TRBJ2-3	-	TGTGCCATCAGCGAACAGCGGACGGTAAGCACAGATACGCAGTATTTT	CAISEQRTVSTDTQYF
TRBV6-1	TRBD1	TRBJ1-1	-	TGTGCCAGCAGTGAAGACAGGGGGCCCTACACTGAAGCTTTCTTT	CASSEDRGPYTEAFF
TRBV27	-	TRBJ2-2	-	TGTGCCAGCAGTTTCACAGGAGTCATACCCACCGGGGAGCTGTTTTTT	CASSFTGVIPTGELFF
TRBV7-4	-	TRBJ2-1	-	TGTGCCAGCAGCCTAAGCCGGGACTTCGGGAGCTCCTACAATGAGCAGTTCTTC	CASSLSRDFGSSYNEQFF
TRBV12-3/TRBV12-4	-	TRBJ1-1	-	TGTGCCAGCAGTTTTGAGACAGGAGGTTACGCTTTCTTT	CASSFETGGYAFF
TRBV30	-	TRBJ1-6	-	TGTGCCTGGCAGGGATCAGGTTCACCCCTCCACTTT	CAWQGSGSPLHF
TRBV9	-	TRBJ1-6	-	TGTGCCAGCAGCGGGGGGGGTAATTCACCCCTCCACTTT	CASSGGGNSPLHF
TRBV2	-	TRBJ1-2	-	TGTGCCAGCAGTCTTGAGAAGAGCTATGGCTACACCTTC	CASSLEKSYGYTF
TRBV5-4	TRBD1	TRBJ2-2	-	TGTGCCAGCAGCTTGCTACAGGGGGTTGGAAACGGGGAGCTGTTTTTT	CASSLLQGVGNGELFF
TRBV19	-	TRBJ1-3	-	TGTGCCAGTAATCCAGGGTCAGCGGGAAACACCATATATTTT	CASNPGSAGNTIYF
TRBV13	TRBD1	TRBJ1-1	-	TGTGCCAGCAGCGGCCCCCAAACAGGGGGGACTGAAGCTTTCTTT	CASSGPQTGGTEAFF
TRBV27	-	TRBJ1-5	-	TGTGCCAGCAGTTTTGCGCAGGGTCGGAGTCAGCCCCAGCATTTT	CASSFAQGRSQPQHF
TRBV7-2	TRBD1	TRBJ2-3	-	TGTGCCGGAAGGGGACAGATCACAGATACGCAGTATTTT	CAGRGQITDTQYF
TRBV12-3/TRBV12-4	-	TRBJ2-7	-	TGTGCCAGCAGTTTAACGGTCGAGCAGTACTTC	CASSLTVEQYF
TRBV27	-	TRBJ1-2	-	TGTGCCAGCAGCCTCGACAGAAACTATGGCTACACCTTC	CASSLDRNYGYTF
TRBV5-4	-	TRBJ2-2	-	TGTGCCAGCAGCTTGGCGTACGGGGAGCTGTTTTTT	CASSLAYGELFF
TRBV14	-	TRBJ1-2	-	TGTGCCAGCAGCCAAGGGTCAGTAGCTAATCCTTATGGCTACACCTTC	CASSQGSVANPYGYTF
TRBV9	-	TRBJ1-6	-	TGTGCCAGCAGCGTCTACAGGGAAGCGCTTTCACCCCTCCACTTT	CASSVYREALSPLHF
TRBV9	-	TRBJ2-1	-	TGTGCCAGCAGCGCCGAGCAAGGGGCCGCCTACAATGAGCAGTTCTTC	CASSAEQGAAYNEQFF
TRBV27	TRBD1	TRBJ2-7	-	TGTGCCAGCAGTTTTAGACAGGGGGACTACGAGCAGTACTTC	CASSFRQGDYEQYF
TRBV19	-	TRBJ1-1	-	TGTGCCAGTAGTAGAAGTCGACAGATTGAAGCTTTCTTT	CASSRSRQIEAFF
TRBV4-3	TRBD1	TRBJ1-2	-	TGCGCCAGCAGCCAAGCGACAGGGTCGGGCTACGATGGCTACACCTTC	CASSQATGSGYDGYTF
TRBV5-5	-	TRBJ1-2	many	TGTGCCAGCAGCTTGGGTCTGGCGGGTCCCGGCTACACCTTC	CASSLGLAGPGYTF
TRBV19	TRBD1	TRBJ1-1	-	TGTGCCAGTAGTACAACCAGGACAGGGGCGAACACTGAAGCTTTCTTT	CASSTTRTGANTEAFF
TRBV6-1	-	TRBJ1-3	-	TGTGCCAGCAGTGAAGTCGCTGACATTTGGCCGTCTGGAAACACCATATATTTT	CASSEVADIWPSGNTIYF
TRBV11-3	-	TRBJ2-1	-	TGTGCCAGCAGCACAGATGAGTCGGAAAATGAGCAGTTCTTC	CASSTDESENEQFF
TRBV5-6	TRBD2	TRBJ2-7	-	TGTGCCAGCAGCGAGAGGGGGACTAGCATATCCTACGAGCAGTACTTC	CASSERGTSISYEQYF
TRBV2	TRBD1	TRBJ1-2	-	TGTGCCAGCACTTCTCGACAGGGGCAAGCTAACTATGGCTACACCTTC	CASTSRQGQANYGYTF
TRBV2	TRBD1	TRBJ1-5	once	TGTGCCAGCAGGGATACCGGGACAGGGTGGACCCAGCCCCAGCATTTT	CASRDTGTGWTQPQHF
TRBV19	-	TRBJ2-3	-	TGTGCCAGTAGTATTGGCCCCGGGTTTAGCACAGATACGCAGTATTTT	CASSIGPGFSTDTQYF
TRBV7-2	-	TRBJ2-6	-	TGTGCCAGCAGCTTAAAAGGGACATCTGGGGCCAACGTCCTGACTTTC	CASSLKGTSGANVLTF
TRBV2	-	TRBJ2-1	-	TGTGCCAGCGGAGTAGGGGTCCCGTTACGGAATGAGCAGTTCTTC	CASGVGVPLRNEQFF
TRBV10-3	TRBD2	TRBJ2-1	-	TGTGCCATCAGTGGAGGACTAGCGGGGGGGTACAATGAGCAGTTCTTC	CAISGGLAGGYNEQFF
TRBV6-5	-	TRBJ2-4	-	TGTGCCAGCAGGGCCGGGACAATAGGCAAAAACATTCAGTACTTC	CASRAGTIGKNIQYF
TRBV7-8	-	TRBJ2-3	-	TGTGCCAGCAGCCGTACTAGCTGGGGTGGAGATACGCAGTATTTT	CASSRTSWGGDTQYF
TRBV7-8	TRBD1	TRBJ1-6	-	TGTGCCAGCAGCTTGGGACAGCCAAACCATTCACCCCTCCACTTT	CASSLGQPNHSPLHF
TRBV4-3	TRBD1	TRBJ1-2	-	TGCGCCAGCAGCCAACAGGGGGCCTATGGCTACACCTTC	CASSQQGAYGYTF
TRBV27	-	TRBJ1-2	-	TGTGCCAGCAGTCCCGCAGGGGCCGGTTATGGCTACACCTTC	CASSPAGAGYGYTF
TRBV19	TRBD1	TRBJ1-5	-	TGTGCCAGTCTCGGGGACAGGCAATTCAGTCAGCCCCAGCATTTT	CASLGDRQFSQPQHF
TRBV9	TRBD1	TRBJ1-3	-	TGTGCCAGCAGCGTAGGGACAGGGCTCTCTGGAAACACCATATATTTT	CASSVGTGLSGNTIYF